A single sample is the source of the 26 T cell receptor beta chains below, sequenced in a study of tumor and adjacent non-tumor tissue in lung cancer. The library came from three nested PCR rounds adapted from ARM-PCR protocols. A single record per CDR3 protein comes from TCRdb applying MiXCR to the multiplex PCR reads. This sample carries more than 45,000 distinct CDR3 sequences, 74% of them seen once, and the ten largest clones take approximately 23%. This sample's RNA came from whole unsorted tissue. The normal lung tissue was taken more than 3 cm from the tumor edge. The sequencing input was distant non-tumor lung tissue. The receptors were sampled from a woman between 55 and 75 years old with non-small cell lung cancer.

A remark on this clonotype: A much larger clone lies one base from this, so it may be a read error. The chain has TRBV20-1 and TRBJ2-2, with TRBD1 as a possible D gene (6 bases). This CDR3 spans 14 amino acids. CDR1 and CDR2 (germline): DFQATT, SNEGSKA (reference sequence). The CDR3 protein is CSAEKGTLTGELSF. The CDR3 DNA reads TGCAGTGCTGAGAAGGGGACATTGACCGGGGAGCTGTCTTTT.

This clonotype was counted between two and nine times. The V gene is TRBV20-1, the J gene TRBJ2-1, with TRBD2 identical over 10 bases. The germline V gene encodes CDR1 DFQATT and CDR2 SNEGSKA (reference sequence). The CDR3 runs to 15 residues. V trimming: 4 bases; J trimming: 10 bases; junction bases outside the gene matches: 13. DNA of the CDR3: TGCAGTGCTATCCGAGTAGCGGGGGGTTACTCCGAGCAGTTCTTC. This sequence encodes CSAIRVAGGYSEQFF.

The V call is TRBV13, the J call TRBJ2-1, with a tentative D call TRBD1 (5 bases). V was trimmed by 7 bases and J by 12 bases, leaving 19 bases between them. Germline V CDR1 and CDR2: PRHDT, FYEKMQ (reference sequence). The CDR3 extends over 13 amino acids. The CDR3 coding sequence is TGTGCCAGCACCATAACAGGTGTTGGTGGGCAGTTCTTC. Encoded protein: CASTITGVGGQFF.

On this clonotype: A read error may account for a junction end that differs from germline. The rearrangement joins TRBV11-2 to TRBJ2-3, with 7 bases aligning to TRBD1. The CDR3 extends over 16 amino acids. Germline values: CDR1 SGHAT, CDR2 FQNNGV. The CDR3 is CARSLGPGQSTDTQYF. The CDR3, as DNA: TGTGCCAGAAGCTTGGGACCGGGACAGTCCACTGATACGCAGTATTTT.

This clonotype was picked up one time. This chain links TRBV11-2 with TRBJ2-2; weak D call: TRBD1 (5 bases). The CDR3 is made up of 15 amino acids. Trimming removed 1 base from V and 7 bases from J, with 13 bases in between. Germline-derived CDR1 and CDR2 are SGHAT and FQNNGV. The CDR3 reads CASSLGRGYSGELFF. The CDR3 DNA reads TGTGCCAGCAGCTTAGGAAGGGGATACAGCGGGGAGCTGTTTTTT.

The chain joins TRBV28 to TRBJ1-4; no definite D call. The CDR3 has 13 residues. CDR1 is MDHEN, CDR2 SYDVKM, per germline. The V end was cut by 9 bases, the J end by 2 bases, with 10 bases between. CDR3 bases: TGTGCCAGTCAAGGAAGCACTAATGAAAAACTGTTTTTT. Encoded protein: CASQGSTNEKLFF. Using reference TRBV28 and TRBJ1-4 for the parts outside the CDR3, the full variable domain is DVKVTQSSRYLVKRTGEKVFLECVQDMDHENMFWYRQDPGLGLRLIYFSYDVKMKEKGDIPEGYSVSREKKERFSLILESASTNQTSMYLCASQGSTNEKLFFGSGTQLSVL.

This clonotype was detected many times. The rearrangement uses TRBV6-2 or TRBV6-3 and TRBJ1-1; 7 positions agree with TRBD1. V lost 6 bases to trimming and J lost 3 bases; unmatched junction nucleotides: 10. Germline lookup yields CDR1 MNHEY and CDR2 SVGEGT. This CDR3 contains 15 residues. DNA of the CDR3: TGTGCCAGCAGCCGACCCCAGGGGGGGCACACTGAAGCTTTCTTT. This gives the protein CASSRPQGGHTEAFF.

There are a few counts of this clonotype. A much bigger clone sits one base away, suggesting this may be a read error. V and J are TRBV30 and TRBJ2-6; D possibly corresponds to TRBD1 (5 bases). Germline V gene lookup returns CDR1 GTSNPN and CDR2 SVGIG (reference sequence). The CDR3 runs to 15 residues. CDR3 nucleotides: TGTGCCTGGAGTGTAGAGGTGGCTGGGGCCAACGTCCTGATTTTC. Its translation: CAWSVEVAGANVLIF.

Turning to this clonotype: One end of the junction fails to match germline, which may point to a read error. The chain links TRBV6-5 to TRBJ2-3; TRBD2 agrees at 7 bases. Germline values: CDR1 MNHEY, CDR2 SVGAGI. This CDR3 is built from 17 residues. CDR3 coding DNA: TGTGTCAGCAGTTACACCGGGACTACCATCGGCACAGATACGCAGTATTTT. Translating it yields CVSSYTGTTIGTDTQYF.

On this clonotype: As the CDR3 is not closed by the conserved phenylalanine or tryptophan, this likely results from a read error. The DNA is left out, because the CDR3 cannot be placed on it with certainty; the CDR3 is given as TCRdb lists it. The gene calls are TRBV28 and TRBJ1-6. Both ends counted, the CDR3 spans 14 residues. Germline loops: CDR1 MDHEN, CDR2 SYDVKM. The CDR3 loop is CASSFGGINSLIHS.

As for this clonotype: Germline is not matched at one junction end, which may reflect a read error. The genes are TRBV28 and TRBJ2-4; D is perhaps TRBD1 or TRBD2 (5 bases each). CDR1 and CDR2 from the germline V gene are MDHEN and SYDVKM. The CDR3 is 14 amino acids. The CDR3 region is CACSLFAGTYIQYF. As DNA, the CDR3 is TGTGCCTGCAGCTTATTCGCAGGGACGTACATTCAGTACTTC.

CDR3 amino acids: CASSDAGTGIHEQYV. Here the CDR3 DNA reads TGTGCCAGCAGTGACGCCGGGACAGGGATCCACGAGCAGTACGTC. J is TRBJ2-7 and V is TRBV6-5, with 9 positions matching TRBD1. V lost 5 bases, J lost 5 bases, and 10 bases stayed unmatched. The CDR3 is made up of 15 amino acids. CDR1 and CDR2 (germline): MNHEY, SVGAGI.

On this clonotype: It may be a read error: a sequence one base away is much more abundant. The chain links TRBV7-9 to TRBJ2-2, with TRBD2 identical over 15 bases. CDR3 length equals 18 residues. Germline V gene data show CDR1 as SEHNR and CDR2 as FQNEAQ (reference sequence). The CDR3 protein is CASSYGTSGRSDTRELFF. The CDR3 DNA follows: TGTGCCAGCAGCTACGGGACTAGCGGGAGGTCTGACACCCGGGAGCTGTTTTTT. Complete variable domain (other parts from reference TRBV7-9 and TRBJ2-2): DTGVSQNPRHKITKRGQNVTFRCDPISEHNRLYWYRQTLGQGPEFLTYFQNEAQLEKSRLLSDRFSAERPKGSFSTLEIQRTEQGDSAMYLCASSYGTSGRSDTRELFFGEGSRLTVL.

As concerns this clonotype: A read error may produce the germline difference seen at one junction end. The genes are TRBV29-1 and TRBJ1-4, with TRBD1 identical over 8 bases. The CDR3 length is 14 residues. In germline, CDR1 is SQVTM, CDR2 ANQGSEA. CDR3 residues: CNHKAGQGHEKLFF. Here the CDR3 DNA reads TGTAACCACAAAGCAGGACAGGGCCATGAAAAACTGTTTTTT.

The chain has TRBV6-1 and TRBJ2-1; TRBD2 is a possible D gene (6 bases). The CDR3 runs 17 residues. Germline CDR1 reads MNHNS; CDR2 reads SASEGT. Trimming cost V 3 bases and J 11 bases, with 26 bases left between them. DNA of the CDR3: TGTGCCAGCAGTGACCCTTGGAGACTAGTCCCCTACACTAAGCAGTTCTTC. Amino acids: CASSDPWRLVPYTKQFF.

For this clonotype: One end of the junction does not line up with germline, which may come from a read error. CDR3 DNA: TGTGACAGCAGCCTAGCCCTATCCTCGGCACATGAGCAGTACTTC. Encoded protein: CDSSLALSSAHEQYF. The chain links TRBV11-2 to TRBJ2-7, with D possibly matching TRBD2 (5 bases). Germline V gene lookup returns CDR1 SGHAT and CDR2 FQNNGV. The length of the CDR3 is 15 residues. Looking up the rest from reference TRBV11-2 and TRBJ2-7 gives the full variable domain: EAGVAQSPRYKIIEKRQSVAFWCNPISGHATLYWYQQILGQGPKLLIQFQNNGVVDDSQLPKDRFSAERLKGVDSTLKIQPAKLEDSAVYLCDSSLALSSAHEQYFGPGTRLTVT.

With regard to this clonotype: Mismatch with germline at one junction end may stem from a read error. The chain links TRBV4-2 to TRBJ2-3; D is possibly TRBD2 (5 bases). CDR1 and CDR2 from the germline V gene are LGHNA and YNFKEQ. The CDR3 length is 17 residues. The CDR3 sequence: CASNQDWERPSTDTQYF. The CDR3 DNA sequence: TGTGCCAGCAACCAAGATTGGGAGCGGCCTAGCACAGACACGCAGTATTTT.

Regarding this clonotype: It may be a read error: a sequence one base away is much more abundant. The chain joins TRBV20-1 to TRBJ1-2, with D unresolved. Trimming removed 4 bases from V and 10 bases from J, with 16 bases in between. This CDR3 is built from 12 residues. Germline CDR1 DFQATT, CDR2 SNEGSKA (reference sequence). CDR3 loop: CSATRRTDVYTF. CDR3 in DNA: TGCAGTGCTACGAGGAGGACGGATGTCTACACCTTC.

This chain joins TRBV24-1 and TRBJ1-1, with a possible D match to TRBD1 (5 bases). Germline V gives CDR1 KGHDR, CDR2 SFDVKD. The CDR3 has 13 amino acids. CDR3 sequence (DNA): TGTGCTACCGGTCTTGGGGCAGCAACTGAAGCTTTCTTT. Its translation: CATGLGAATEAFF.

This clonotype was counted a single time. Just one base apart from a much larger clone, this may be a read error. The V call is TRBV20-1, the J call TRBJ2-1, with a tentative D call TRBD1 (6 bases). The V end lost 8 bases, the J end lost 7 bases, and 15 bases lay between the germline ends. The germline CDR1 and CDR2 sequences are DFQATT and SNEGSKA (reference sequence). This CDR3 spans 12 amino acids. CDR3 region: CSTPARGNEQFF. The CDR3, as DNA: TGCAGTACTCCTGCTAGGGGGAATGAGCAGTTCTTC.

The J gene is TRBJ2-2, the V gene TRBV6-2 or TRBV6-3; 9 bases are shared with TRBD1. V shed 2 bases, J shed 7 bases, and the junction held 11 bases outside the gene matches. Per the germline V gene, CDR1 is MNHEY and CDR2 is SVGEGT. CDR3 size: 17 residues. This chain's CDR3 is CASSYTQQGAIIGELFF. The CDR3 DNA is TGTGCCAGCAGTTACACCCAACAGGGGGCCATCATCGGGGAGCTGTTTTTT.

As concerns this clonotype: Lacking the conserved final phenylalanine or tryptophan, this CDR3 likely reflects a read error. V and J are TRBV5-6 and TRBJ2-2; the D gene is possibly TRBD1 (6 bases). The CDR3 covers 15 residues. Germline CDR1 reads SGHDT; CDR2 reads YYEEEE. In DNA, the CDR3 is TGTACCAGCAGCTTTTTAGGACAGCGTACCGGGGAGCTGTTTTAT. Amino acid sequence: CTSSFLGQRTGELFY.

This clonotype was detected a few times. The chain recombines TRBV20-1 with TRBJ1-5; possible D gene TRBD1, 5 bases. V was shortened by 0 bases and J by 6 bases, with 15 bases between the two germline ends. Germline V lookup: CDR1 DFQATT, CDR2 SNEGSKA (reference sequence). The CDR3 is 15 amino acids. The CDR3 reads CSARDRRGGIQPQHF. The CDR3 nucleotides are TGCAGTGCTAGAGATCGGAGGGGCGGTATTCAGCCCCAGCATTTT.

This clonotype was counted between two and nine times. A much larger clone sits a single nucleotide away, making a read error possible. In nucleotides, the CDR3 is TGCGCCAGCAGCCTCTTACACAGCGACCATGCTGGAGATACGCAGTATTTT. The encoded protein is CASSLLHSDHAGDTQYF. J is TRBJ2-3 and V is TRBV4-3; D is ambiguous. The CDR3 is made up of 17 amino acids. Germline values: CDR1 LGHNA, CDR2 YSLEER. V lost 4 bases to trimming and J lost 5 bases, with 22 bases between them.

Concerning this clonotype: The junction and the germline gene differ at one end; a read error may be behind it. J is TRBJ1-1 and V is TRBV4-1; D is unresolved. Per the germline V gene, CDR1 is MGHRA and CDR2 is YSYEKL. The CDR3 is made up of 16 amino acids. The CDR3 is CVSSHPLGRAVTGAFF. The CDR3 DNA reads TGCGTCAGCAGCCACCCGTTGGGAAGGGCCGTAACGGGAGCTTTCTTT.

This clonotype was observed a few times. A much larger clone lies one base from this, so it may be a read error. This chain links TRBV6-2 or TRBV6-3 with TRBJ2-1, with 10 nucleotides matching TRBD2. V dropped 6 bases and J dropped 5; count of bases not matched to a gene: 10. CDR3 length: 16 amino acids. Germline CDR1 and CDR2: MNHEY and SVGEGT. The CDR3, as DNA: TGTGCCAGCAGACCCCCGACTAGCGGGTGCAACAATGAGCAGTTCTTC. It yields the protein CASRPPTSGCNNEQFF.